This T cell receptor (beta chain) was observed in a study of cytomegalovirus exposure and HLA in healthy donors. Germline V gene lookup returns CDR1 SEHNR and CDR2 FQNEAQ (reference sequence). V lost 8 bases to trimming and J lost 3 bases; unmatched junction nucleotides: 8. This CDR3 is built from 16 residues. Libraries were prepared by immunoSEQ multiplex PCR; TCRdb keeps only in-frame clonotypes and omits some of them. Of some 90,000 clones in the sample, about 90% are singletons; the top ten hold approximately 6.3%. The J gene is TRBJ2-2, the V gene TRBV7-9, with 11 nucleotides matching TRBD2. The sample consisted of PBMCs. The sequence was collected from a man between 18 and 35 years old in good health and CMV-seropositive. The CDR3, as DNA: TGTGCCAGCCCCACTAGCGGGGGCCGGTACACCGGGGAGCTGTTTTTT. Protein: CASPTSGGRYTGELFF.